This is a list of T cell receptor beta chains from one sample in a study of post-analysis software for immune sequencing data. MiXCR was run by TCRdb on the PCR reads, yielding one entry per CDR3 protein. Found here are about half a million distinct CDR3 sequences, over 35% of them singletons; the top ten hold 9% to 14%. Sequencing used blood. The receptors shown here come from a girl aged 10 to 17 with multiple sclerosis. CDR3s leave out the opening cysteine and the closing phenylalanine or tryptophan.

>TRBV7-2|NA
ASSPNSGKGNEQY
>TRBV5-1|TRBJ2-7
ACSLDSAGGSYERY
>TRBV2|TRBJ2-1
ASSEGGRPYNEQF
>TRBV5-1|TRBJ1-1
ASNYGRVNTEAF
>TRBV7-2|TRBJ2-7
ASALAGAVSYEQY
>TRBV6-6|TRBJ2-5
ASKRTGGSTEGEQY
>TRBV7-6|TRBJ2-3
ASSRTGWGTDTQY
>TRBV5-1|TRBJ2-1
ASSLGREGFEQF
>TRBV12-3/TRBV12-4|TRBJ2-7
ASSRRGTWY
>TRBV18|TRBJ2-7
ASSRNRGPVSYEQY
>TRBV11-2|TRBJ1-2
ASSLDPQWSGRGNYGYT
>TRBV20-1|TRBJ2-1
SARELVSLANEQF
>TRBV7-8|TRBJ2-7
ASSPGRSYEQY
>TRBV6-2/TRBV6-3|TRBJ2-7
AGSYAGSYEQY
>TRBV12-3/TRBV12-4|TRBJ1-2
ASSLGGGRGGYT
>TRBV11-2|TRBJ2-5
ASSFSQGLETQY
>TRBV7-3|TRBJ2-7
ASSLNGYEQY
>TRBV7-9|TRBJ2-7
ASSLRTEVGAYEQY
>TRBV4-3|TRBJ2-7
ASSRRPYYEQY